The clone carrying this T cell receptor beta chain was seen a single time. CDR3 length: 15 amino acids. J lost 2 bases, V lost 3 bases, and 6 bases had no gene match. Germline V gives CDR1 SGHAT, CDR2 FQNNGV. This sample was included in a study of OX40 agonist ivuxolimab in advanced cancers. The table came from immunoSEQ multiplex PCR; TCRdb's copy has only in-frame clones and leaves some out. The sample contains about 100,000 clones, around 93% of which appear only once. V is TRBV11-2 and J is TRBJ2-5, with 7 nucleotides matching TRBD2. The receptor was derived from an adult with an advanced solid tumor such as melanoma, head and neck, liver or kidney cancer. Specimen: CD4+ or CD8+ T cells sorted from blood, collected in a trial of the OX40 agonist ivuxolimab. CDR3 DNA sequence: TGTGCCAGCAGCTTCAACCGGGGGGAACAAGAGACCCAGTACTTC. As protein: CASSFNRGEQETQYF.